The 4 T cell receptor beta chains below come from one sample, sequenced in a study of Ad26.COV2.S vaccination and SARS-CoV-2 variants. TCRdb keeps only in-frame clones here, not all; method: immunoSEQ multiplex PCR. Among approximately 450,000 clones, around 90% were seen once, and the ten largest hold 12%. Treatment defined: around 19 received Ad26.COV2.S at low or high dose, single or two shots; about 5 received placebo; per-sample allocation not given. Day 63 following the first vaccine or placebo injection was when the samples were taken. The input for sequencing was peripheral blood, taken in a trial of Ad26.COV2.S vaccine versus placebo. Receptors originate from a person aged 18-65 years who received the Ad26.COV2.S COVID-19 vaccine or a placebo.

This chain links TRBV4-2 with TRBJ2-1, with D perhaps given as TRBD1 or TRBD2 (5 bases each). Germline V lookup: CDR1 LGHNA, CDR2 YNFKEQ. V dropped 1 base and J dropped 4 bases, with 17 bases sitting between them. This CDR3 has 17 residues. This chain's CDR3 is CASSQVERGREYNEQFF. CDR3 DNA: TGTGCCAGCAGCCAAGTCGAAAGGGGTCGGGAATACAATGAGCAGTTCTTC.

The chain couples TRBV5-4 to TRBJ2-1; 10 bases align to TRBD2. V was pared by 0 bases and J by 6 bases, with 3 bases of the junction left unmatched. The CDR3 totals 15 residues. Germline CDR1 is SGHNT and CDR2 is YYREEE (reference sequence). The CDR3 DNA follows: TGTGCCAGCAGCTTGGGGGCTAGCGGGAGCAATGAGCAGTTCTTC. Protein: CASSLGASGSNEQFF.

This clone came up a few times. The chain carries TRBV18 and TRBJ2-1, with D possibly being TRBD2 (6 bases). This CDR3 is 18 amino acids long. Deletions cut 6 bases from V and 1 base from J, with 22 bases between. Germline CDR1 is KGHSH and CDR2 is LQKENI. In DNA form, the CDR3 reads TGTGCCAGCTCCCGATTCCCCACCGGGAGATCGTCCTACAATGAGCAGTTCTTC. Translation: CASSRFPTGRSSYNEQFF. Filled out from reference TRBV18 and TRBJ2-1, the complete variable domain reads NAGVMQNPRHLVRRRGQEARLRCSPMKGHSHVYWYRQLPEEGLKFMVYLQKENIIDESGMPKERFSAEFPKEGPSILRIQQVVRGDSAAYFCASSRFPTGRSSYNEQFFGPGTRLTVL.

The chain has TRBV7-9 and TRBJ2-1, with TRBD2 identical over 10 bases. The germline V gene encodes CDR1 SEHNR and CDR2 FQNEAQ (reference sequence). This CDR3 contains 15 residues. V was clipped by 6 bases and J by 5 bases; unmatched bases: 7. The CDR3 spells CASSHGLAAHNEQFF. For the CDR3, the DNA is TGTGCCAGCAGTCATGGACTAGCGGCTCACAATGAGCAGTTCTTC.